Following are 29 T cell receptor beta chains from one sample sequenced in a study of blood T cell repertoires in COVID-19. Assay: immunoSEQ multiplex PCR; the TCRdb copy retains only in-frame clones and omits some. Found here are approximately 47,000 clones, about 85% of them singletons; the top ten hold 5.5% to 6%. The sequenced material came from peripheral blood. Receptors were obtained from a woman aged 55-69 years with acute or convalescent COVID-19.

This sequence joins TRBV13 and TRBJ2-7; no clear D. Per the germline V gene, CDR1 is PRHDT and CDR2 is FYEKMQ (reference sequence). The CDR3 is made up of 12 amino acids. The V end lost 0 bases, the J end lost 6 bases, and 6 bases lay between the germline ends. The CDR3 reads CASSLGQFEQYF. CDR3 coding DNA: TGTGCCAGCAGCTTAGGACAGTTCGAGCAGTACTTC.

This clone showed up just a few times. This chain links TRBV6-2 or TRBV6-3 with TRBJ2-5; D call uncertain. The germline V and J ends were trimmed by 1 base and 5 bases, with 20 bases remaining between them. There are 17 residues in the CDR3. The germline V gene encodes CDR1 MNHEY and CDR2 SVGEGT. CDR3 nucleotides: TGTGCCAGCAGTTACTGGGTAGATTCCCCTGACTGGGAGACCCAGTACTTC. It is translated as CASSYWVDSPDWETQYF.

The chain uses TRBV3-1 (or the pseudogene TRBV3-2) and TRBJ2-5, with 11 nucleotides matching TRBD2. Trimming cost V 3 bases and J 3 bases; bases outside gene matches: 3. This CDR3 is 15 amino acids long. Germline V gene lookup returns CDR1 LGHDT and CDR2 YNNKEL (reference sequence). The CDR3 protein is CASSQGTSGEETQYF. CDR3 bases: TGTGCCAGCAGCCAGGGGACTAGCGGCGAAGAGACCCAGTACTTC.

The chain employs TRBV12-5 and TRBJ1-1; D uncertain. The V gene lost 6 bases and the J gene lost 1 base, with 18 bases spanning the gap. Germline V CDR1 and CDR2: LGHNT, FRNRAP. The CDR3 runs 16 residues. This CDR3 is CASGLPPLSGNTEAFF. CDR3 DNA sequence: TGTGCTAGTGGCCTACCCCCCCTGTCGGGGAACACTGAAGCTTTCTTT.

The rearrangement uses TRBV6-6 and TRBJ2-3, with 10 positions matching TRBD1. V lost 6 bases to trimming and J lost 1 base; unmatched junction nucleotides: 4. The germline gives CDR1 MNHNY, CDR2 SVGAGI (reference sequence). The CDR3 consists of 15 residues. The DNA for the CDR3 is TGTGCCAGCAGGGCCGGACAGGGGGGCACAGATACGCAGTATTTT. Translation gives CASRAGQGGTDTQYF.

This rearrangement joins TRBV14 to TRBJ1-5; a weak D match, TRBD1 (5 bases). With 3 bases removed from V and 7 bases from J, the gap between germline ends came to 10 bases. Germline V gives CDR1 SGHDN, CDR2 FVKESK. The CDR3 contains 13 residues. CDR3 DNA: TGTGCCAGCAGCCAGGGGGGGAGCCAGCCCCAGCATTTT. It translates to CASSQGGSQPQHF.

The chain recombines TRBV27 with TRBJ2-7; TRBD2 might be the D (5 bases). This CDR3 is 14 amino acids long. In germline, CDR1 is MNHEY, CDR2 SMNVEV (reference sequence). Trimming pared 5 bases from V and 6 bases from J, leaving 17 bases between. CDR3 in amino acids: CASSAGPPSLEQYF. CDR3 bases: TGTGCCAGCAGTGCGGGCCCCCCCAGTCTCGAGCAGTACTTC.

This clone occurred once. The chain carries TRBV2 and TRBJ2-3, with 8 bases fitting TRBD1. The ends lost 7 bases at V and 0 bases at J; junction bases unmatched: 6. Germline V gene data show CDR1 as SNHLY and CDR2 as FYNNEI. The CDR3 extends over 15 amino acids. This CDR3 is CASTAGQGSTDTQYF. DNA of the CDR3: TGTGCCAGCACTGCAGGACAGGGAAGCACAGATACGCAGTATTTT.

The rearrangement uses TRBV5-1 and TRBJ1-6, with D perhaps matching TRBD1 (6 bases). The CDR3 is 14 amino acids. V was cut by 3 bases and J by 7 bases, with 11 bases left in between. The germline V gene encodes CDR1 SGHRS and CDR2 YFSETQ. CDR3 sequence: CASSSQGPNSPLHF. The CDR3 DNA reads TGCGCCAGCAGCTCACAGGGTCCAAATTCACCCCTCCACTTT.

The chain employs TRBV5-4 and TRBJ2-5, with TRBD2 matching 10 bases. V was clipped by 7 bases and J by 0 bases; unmatched bases: 3. The germline V gene has CDR1 SGHNT and CDR2 YYREEE (reference sequence). CDR3 length: 14 amino acids. CDR3 nucleotide sequence: TGTGCCAGCGGTAGCGGGGGGTACCAAGAGACCCAGTACTTC. The encoded protein is CASGSGGYQETQYF.

The V and J genes are TRBV18 and TRBJ1-1; maybe TRBD1 (6 bases). The CDR3 spans 16 residues. V gave up 3 bases and J gave up 0 bases, with 14 bases separating them. Looked up from germline, CDR1 is KGHSH and CDR2 is LQKENI. The CDR3 region is CASSPFGQIMNTEAFF. CDR3 in DNA: TGTGCCAGCTCACCGTTTGGACAGATTATGAACACTGAAGCTTTCTTT. The full variable domain, its missing parts supplied by reference TRBV18 and TRBJ1-1, is NAGVMQNPRHLVRRRGQEARLRCSPMKGHSHVYWYRQLPEEGLKFMVYLQKENIIDESGMPKERFSAEFPKEGPSILRIQQVVRGDSAAYFCASSPFGQIMNTEAFFGQGTRLTVV.

J is TRBJ1-1 and V is TRBV18; 10 bases align to TRBD1. Trimming took 3 bases from V and 12 from J; bases not matched to a gene: 7. The CDR3 is 13 amino acids. Germline CDR1 KGHSH, CDR2 LQKENI. Written as DNA, the CDR3 is TGTGCCAGCTCACCTCCGACAGGGGGCTGGCCTTTCTTT. Protein: CASSPPTGGWPFF. The whole variable domain, remainder taken from reference TRBV18 and TRBJ1-1, is NAGVMQNPRHLVRRRGQEARLRCSPMKGHSHVYWYRQLPEEGLKFMVYLQKENIIDESGMPKERFSAEFPKEGPSILRIQQVVRGDSAAYFCASSPPTGGWPFFGQGTRLTVV.

V and J are TRBV10-3 and TRBJ1-1; 9 bases match TRBD1. V gave up 9 bases and J gave up 5 bases; unmatched junction bases: 4. This CDR3 spans 12 amino acids. Per the germline V gene, CDR1 is ENHRY and CDR2 is SYGVKD. The CDR3 sequence: CAIRTGETEAFF. In DNA, the CDR3 is TGTGCCATTAGGACAGGGGAGACTGAAGCTTTCTTT.

The chain is built from TRBV9 and TRBJ2-3; D may be TRBD2 (5 bases). The CDR3 runs to 16 residues. Trimming took off 2 bases at V and 3 bases at J, with 16 bases between the two ends. Germline V gene sequence: CDR1 SGDLS, CDR2 YYNGEE. The CDR3, as DNA: TGTGCCAGCAGCGTTTCCCGTGAGGGCTGGACAGATACGCAGTATTTT. Translated, it gives CASSVSREGWTDTQYF. Full variable domain (missing parts from reference TRBV9 and TRBJ2-3): DSGVTQTPKHLITATGQRVTLRCSPRSGDLSVYWYQQSLDQGLQFLIQYYNGEERAKGNILERFSAQQFPDLHSELNLSSLELGDSALYFCASSVSREGWTDTQYFGPGTRLTVL.

The sample holds a few counts of this clone. The sample has other DNA sequences that encode this CDR3 too. The chain carries TRBV5-8 and TRBJ2-5; TRBD1 matches at 9 bases. V was pared by 4 bases and J by 2 bases, with 3 bases of the junction left unmatched. Germline lookup yields CDR1 SGHTS and CDR2 YDEGEE. This CDR3 is built from 14 residues. The CDR3 nucleotides read TGTGCCAGCAGCCCCGGACAGGGGCAAGAGACCCAGTACTTC. Protein sequence: CASSPGQGQETQYF. Combining the CDR3 with reference TRBV5-8 and TRBJ2-5 gives the whole variable domain EAGVTQSPTHLIKTRGQQATLRCSPISGHTSVYWYQQALGLGLQFLLWYDEGEERNRGNFPPRFSGRQFPNYSSELNVNALELEDSALYLCASSPGQGQETQYFGPGTRLLVL.

The chain uses TRBV15 and TRBJ2-1, with TRBD2 matching 9 bases. After removal of 1 base from V and 9 bases from J, the junction contained 7 bases not matched to a gene. The CDR3 runs 15 residues. Per the germline V gene, CDR1 is LNHNV and CDR2 is YYDKDF (reference sequence). The CDR3 spells CATSRGGGRGAEQFF. In DNA, the CDR3 is TGTGCCACCAGCAGAGGGGGCGGGAGGGGCGCTGAGCAGTTCTTC. Filled out from reference TRBV15 and TRBJ2-1, the complete variable domain reads DAMVIQNPRYQVTQFGKPVTLSCSQTLNHNVMYWYQQKSSQAPKLLFHYYDKDFNNEADTPDNFQSRRPNTSFCFLDIRSPGLGDTAMYLCATSRGGGRGAEQFFGPGTRLTVL.

The chain couples TRBV27 to TRBJ2-5; D gene unclear. Germline V gene lookup returns CDR1 MNHEY and CDR2 SMNVEV (reference sequence). The germline V and J ends were trimmed by 6 bases and 0 bases, with 11 bases remaining between them. This CDR3 comprises 14 residues. The CDR3 DNA sequence: TGTGCCAGCAGGTCTCTCAGGTACCAAGAGACCCAGTACTTC. Protein product: CASRSLRYQETQYF.

The chain employs TRBV7-2 and TRBJ2-7, with a weak D call TRBD2 (5 bases). The length of the CDR3 is 15 residues. The germline V gene encodes CDR1 SGHTA and CDR2 FQGNSA. Trimming removed 6 bases from V and 7 bases from J, with 22 bases in between. For the CDR3, the DNA is TGTGCCAGCAGACCCGGACTTTCTGGGTCTCATGAGCAGTACTTC. It specifies CASRPGLSGSHEQYF.

The DNA for the CDR3 is TGTGCCAGCGCCCTAAGGACAGGGAGCAATCAGCCCCAGCATTTT. Encoded protein: CASALRTGSNQPQHF. The J gene is TRBJ1-5, the V gene TRBV6-6, with 8 bases identical to TRBD1. The CDR3 is made up of 15 amino acids. Germline V gives CDR1 MNHNY, CDR2 SVGAGI (reference sequence). Losses at the gene ends were 8 bases for V and 1 base for J; bases not matched to a gene: 7.

The rearrangement joins TRBV29-1 to TRBJ1-1, with D tentatively TRBD1 (5 bases). Germline CDR1 SQVTM, CDR2 ANQGSEA. This CDR3 comprises 13 residues. The V gene lost 6 bases and the J gene lost 3 bases, with 14 bases spanning the gap. The CDR3 sequence: CSVGRGPDTEAFF. The DNA for the CDR3 is TGCAGCGTGGGAAGGGGCCCGGACACTGAAGCTTTCTTT.

V is TRBV2 and J is TRBJ1-1; D might be TRBD1 (6 bases). Germline V gene sequence: CDR1 SNHLY, CDR2 FYNNEI. Trimming cost V 7 bases and J 2 bases, with 8 bases left between them. The CDR3 is 12 amino acids. DNA for the CDR3: TGTGCCAGCAAGGACAGTAACACTGAAGCTTTCTTT. Translation gives CASKDSNTEAFF.

The chain recombines TRBV20-1 with TRBJ1-1; the D is unclear. Germline lookup yields CDR1 DFQATT and CDR2 SNEGSKA (reference sequence). The CDR3 extends over 11 amino acids. The ends were cut back, 6 bases at V and 6 bases at J, with 11 bases in the middle. CDR3 amino acids: CSARTGAEAFF. The CDR3 bases are TGCAGTGCCCGGACCGGGGCTGAAGCTTTCTTT.

The V and J genes are TRBV19 and TRBJ1-1, with D tentatively TRBD1 (5 bases). The CDR3 loop spans 14 amino acids. The V gene lost 4 bases and the J gene lost 6 bases, with 15 bases spanning the gap. The V gene's germline CDR1 is LNHDA and CDR2 SQIVND (reference sequence). CDR3 bases: TGTGCCAGTAGTAAAACAGTCACCAGGGCTGAAGCTTTCTTT. It encodes CASSKTVTRAEAFF.

This chain uses TRBV7-8 with TRBJ2-3; 13 nucleotides align to TRBD2. The CDR3 has 16 amino acids. CDR1 and CDR2 from the germline V gene are SGHVS and FQNEAQ. V trimming: 3 bases; J trimming: 4 bases; junction bases outside the gene matches: 4. The CDR3 DNA sequence: TGTGCCAGCAGCTTTACTAGCGGGAGGGCAGCAGATACGCAGTATTTT. This codes for CASSFTSGRAADTQYF. The complete variable domain, with remaining parts taken from reference TRBV7-8 and TRBJ2-3, reads GAGVSQSPRYKVAKRGQDVALRCDPISGHVSLFWYQQALGQGPEFLTYFQNEAQLDKSGLPSDRFFAERPEGSVSTLKIQRTQQEDSAVYLCASSFTSGRAADTQYFGPGTRLTVL.

For the CDR3, the DNA is TGTGCCAGCAGTCGAGAGCTCGCGAACACCGGGGAGCTGTTTTTT. Amino acids: CASSRELANTGELFF. The rearrangement joins TRBV7-7 to TRBJ2-2; no definite D call. This CDR3 contains 15 residues. Trimming took 6 bases from V and 0 from J, leaving 11 bases between them. The germline gives CDR1 SSHAT, CDR2 FNYEAQ (reference sequence).

The chain recombines TRBV7-8 with TRBJ2-7, with 9 bases identical to TRBD2. Per germline, CDR1 SGHVS and CDR2 FQNEAQ. Germline trimming cut 4 bases from V and 3 bases from J; bases unmatched to any gene: 7. This CDR3 is 15 amino acids long. The CDR3 bases are TGTGCCAGCAGCTACCTAGCGGGGACCGACTACGAGCAGTACTTC. It translates to CASSYLAGTDYEQYF.

V and J are TRBV11-1 and TRBJ1-3; D may be TRBD1 (6 bases). The CDR3 loop spans 16 amino acids. Trimming pared 5 bases from V and 5 bases from J, leaving 19 bases between. The germline V gene encodes CDR1 SGHAT and CDR2 FQDESV (reference sequence). As DNA, the CDR3 is TGTGCCAGCAGCCCACGCCGACCGGACAGAAGAAACACCATATATTTT. Protein sequence: CASSPRRPDRRNTIYF.

The V gene is TRBV5-1, the J gene TRBJ2-5, with 9 bases matching TRBD1. The germline V gene has CDR1 SGHRS and CDR2 YFSETQ. With V trimmed by 5 bases and J by 4 bases, 12 bases remained unmatched. The CDR3 contains 16 residues. The CDR3 sequence is CASRRDTGTGSETQYF. DNA of the CDR3: TGCGCCAGCAGGAGAGATACCGGGACAGGGTCAGAGACCCAGTACTTC.

The chain carries TRBV4-1 and TRBJ2-1, with unresolved D. Germline loops: CDR1 MGHRA, CDR2 YSYEKL. This CDR3 spans 16 amino acids. The germline V and J ends were trimmed by 1 base and 2 bases, with 12 bases remaining between them. The CDR3 DNA follows: TGCGCCAGCAGCCAAGGATACGGAGATGCCTACAATGAGCAGTTCTTC. It is translated as CASSQGYGDAYNEQFF.